This note documents a single T cell receptor beta chain sequence. Its antigen is still unknown. The data were obtained in a study of shared clonotypes between healthy human individuals. General study results and limits: Enrolling few donors narrowed the genetic and exposure-history diversity that was represented. The sole specimen, blood, was sampled, and tissue repertoires likely differ.

The assay was immunoSEQ multiplex PCR, and TCRdb's table has in-frame clones only and misses some. There are over a million clones in the sample; around 78% occur only once, and 0.52% lies in the top ten. Sequences were obtained from memory CD4+ T cells from PBMCs. Subset indicated: CD45RA-negative fraction. This receptor was obtained from a man between 18 and 29 years old in good health. Some clones in this sample may be carry-over from other donors' samples.

The CDR3 DNA reads TGTGCCAGCAGTTCCCTCCTAAGCTCTGGAAACACCATATATTTT. Residues: CASSSLLSSGNTIYF. This chain connects TRBV28 to TRBJ1-3; D unclear. Trimming pared 4 bases from V and 0 bases from J, leaving 10 bases between. This CDR3 has 15 amino acids. CDR1 and CDR2 from the germline V gene are MDHEN and SYDVKM. The complete variable domain, with remaining parts taken from reference TRBV28 and TRBJ1-3, reads DVKVTQSSRYLVKRTGEKVFLECVQDMDHENMFWYRQDPGLGLRLIYFSYDVKMKEKGDIPEGYSVSREKKERFSLILESASTNQTSMYLCASSSLLSSGNTIYFGEGSWLTVV.